This T cell receptor beta chain was sequenced in a study of T cells in Graves' hyperthyroidism and ophthalmopathy. This clonotype was counted at least ten times. RNA transcripts gave rise to amplified TCR beta CDR3 regions. During a first-round RT-PCR of the TCR CDR3, the HTBI primer set was used. TCRdb called the multiplex PCR reads again in MiXCR, with one record for every CDR3 protein. The table has a few hundred thousand distinct CDR3 sequences, over 12% seen once. This CDR3 comprises 15 residues. The germline gives CDR1 SGHTA, CDR2 FQGTGA. The ends lost 0 bases at V and 7 bases at J; junction bases unmatched: 9.

Sequencing used blood. The TCR originated in an older woman with Graves' ophthalmopathy. The rearrangement links TRBV7-3 to TRBJ2-7; 7 nucleotides align to TRBD2. This CDR3 reads CASSLTGGRGGEQYF. CDR3 coding DNA: TGTGCCAGCAGCTTAACAGGCGGGAGAGGAGGGGAGCAGTACTTC.